This entry concerns a single T cell receptor (beta chain). This record comes from a study of cytomegalovirus exposure and HLA in healthy donors. From germline, CDR1 is SNHLY and CDR2 FYNNEI. Trimming stripped 5 bases from V and 5 bases from J, with 15 bases between. The CDR3 runs 14 residues. This PCR relied on a set of 60 Vbeta primers and 13 Jbeta primers. Sequenced by immunoSEQ multiplex PCR; TCRdb stores in-frame clones only, minus some. The sample consists of 50,000 to 70,000 clones, less than 85% of them appearing once. The source is a man aged 30 to 39 in good health and CMV-seropositive. The rearrangement uses TRBV2 and TRBJ2-5, with D possibly matching TRBD1 (5 bases). Sequenced material: PBMCs. The CDR3 region has the DNA TGTGCCAGCAGTTTAGATTGGGGCGCGGAGACCCAGTACTTC. This sequence encodes CASSLDWGAETQYF.